This entry describes one T cell receptor beta chain. Its recognized antigen is unknown. Within one base of it there is no much larger clone, and no base qualities were kept. The data are from a study of blood T cell repertoires in COVID-19 (dated by TCRdb to the early 2020s). With regard to the full study: Collaborator samples came from the United States, Italy and Spain and covered acute and convalescent phases of COVID-19. The prospective study material was composed of cDNA or gDNA derived from T cells, B-cell-depleted T cells, or PBMCs. Deeply sampled blood TCRbeta repertoires from subjects exposed to, actively infected with, or recovered from COVID-19 were included in the dataset. The repertoires were made available in a free public database intended to serve as a resource for research on the immune response to SARS-CoV-2. The samples were drawn from two sources: the first 160 participants of the ongoing ImmuneRACE study, and approximately 1,300 subjects contributed by 6 global collaborators. Nearly every sample came with metadata listing a de-identified subject ID, COVID-19 status, age in years and sex. Where available, HLA class I and class II types were obtained from metadata supplied by the sample provider rather than from assay-based typing. What the work shows at the level of the full study, not this receptor alone: How much clinical and demographic metadata was included differed by source and by participant, and the metadata was provided uncurated.

As encoded in the germline V gene, CDR1 is MNHNS while CDR2 is SASEGT. V gives up 4 bases and J gives up 2 bases, and the segment between their germline ends measures 21 bases. From cysteine to phenylalanine, the CDR3 is 18 amino acids long. The kept DNA is CDR3 alone, 54 bases in frame from the first base. TCRbeta CDR3 regions were amplified from genomic DNA by means of the immunoSEQ Assay, a bias-controlled multiplex PCR. In the authors' own workflow: The number of nucleated cells in each sample was estimated from the amplification of reference gene primers within the assay. To quantify the absolute abundance of each unique TCRbeta CDR3 rearrangement, sequence reads were collapsed and filtered. Productive Simpson clonality was computed per sample as the square root of Simpson's diversity index over productive rearrangements. TCRdb holds this immuneACCESS table with in-frame rearrangements only. Some clones are missing; in checked studies, unresolved V genes explain under half, and the rest has no known cause. The V and J calls and clone size come from that table; D and trimming were worked out from the DNA. Here the sample has a few hundred thousand clones; approximately 88% occur a single time. The top ten constitute 1.5% to 2% of the sample.

In the prospective study, participants were about 18 to 100 years old, resided in approximately 25 geographic areas of the United States, and were enrolled through a virtual design. In the prospective study, cohorts were assigned on the basis of participant-reported clinical history obtained from a screening survey and a study questionnaire. ImmuneRACE Cohort 3 recovered participants were defined by two consecutive negative NP/OP PCR tests, healthcare professional clearance, or symptom resolution. Mobile phlebotomists in the prospective study collected whole blood, serum and a nasopharyngeal or oropharyngeal swab from every participant. Prospective study participants could optionally give additional blood draws and questionnaires over an approximately two-month period. Before DNA extraction, prospective study blood samples were shipped either frozen or at room temperature.

The sequencing sample was made of PBMCs or T cells enriched from blood (not recorded which). The chain links TRBV6-1 with TRBJ1-5, with no D gene named confidently. The TCR originated in a woman in her 40s who had recovered from COVID-19. The CDR3 corresponds to CASSAPKTAGLGNQPQHF. The nucleotide sequence is given as TGTGCCAGCAGTGCTCCAAAAACAGCCGGTCTGGGCAATCAGCCCCAGCATTTT.